The 10 T cell receptor beta chains below all came from one sample that was sequenced in a study of cytomegalovirus exposure and HLA in healthy donors. Use of 60 Vbeta and 13 Jbeta primers characterized the PCR. Generated by immunoSEQ multiplex PCR, the TCRdb table keeps only in-frame clones and is missing some. The sample shows some 77,000 clones, around three quarters of them seen only once. The sequenced sample was PBMCs. These receptors all come from a woman between 40 and 50 years old in good health and CMV-seropositive.

The V and J genes are TRBV30 and TRBJ1-3; 10 bases agree with TRBD1. Trimming cost V 4 bases and J 5 bases; bases outside gene matches: 5. The CDR3 runs to 14 residues. CDR1 and CDR2 from the germline V gene are GTSNPN and SVGIG (reference sequence). The CDR3 coding sequence is TGTGCCTGGAAGAGGGACAGGGGAAGAAACACCATATATTTT. This codes for CAWKRDRGRNTIYF. The complete variable domain, with remaining parts taken from reference TRBV30 and TRBJ1-3, reads SQTIHQWPATLVQPVGSPLSLECTVEGTSNPNLYWYRQAAGRGLQLLFYSVGIGQISSEVPQNLSASRPQDRQFILSSKKLLLSDSGFYLCAWKRDRGRNTIYFGEGSWLTVV.

The rearrangement uses TRBV19 and TRBJ1-6; 8 positions match TRBD1. The length of the CDR3 is 14 residues. Losses at the gene ends were 8 bases for V and 5 bases for J; bases not matched to a gene: 5. Germline values: CDR1 LNHDA, CDR2 SQIVND (reference sequence). The CDR3 DNA sequence: TGTGCCAGTTCGTGGGGACAGGATAATTCACCCCTCCACTTT. This codes for CASSWGQDNSPLHF.

The rearrangement uses TRBV6-1 and TRBJ1-2; a weak D match, TRBD1 (6 bases). Germline loops: CDR1 MNHNS, CDR2 SASEGT. V was shortened by 8 bases and J by 1 base, with 11 bases between the two germline ends. This CDR3 region has 13 residues. The CDR3 loop reads CASAYRDNYGYTF. DNA of the CDR3: TGTGCCAGCGCGTACAGGGATAACTATGGCTACACCTTC.

The chain carries TRBV6-6 and TRBJ2-2; D ambiguous. V lost 6 bases and J lost 0, with 11 bases in between. There are 15 residues in the CDR3. Germline loops: CDR1 MNHNY, CDR2 SVGAGI (reference sequence). The chain's CDR3 is CASRAGHPNTGELFF. For the CDR3, the DNA is TGTGCCAGCAGGGCTGGGCACCCGAACACCGGGGAGCTGTTTTTT.

This clone was seen a few times. The V call is TRBV27, the J call TRBJ2-3; D unresolved. The germline CDR1 and CDR2 sequences are MNHEY and SMNVEV (reference sequence). V lost 4 bases and J 2 bases, leaving 4 bases between the germline ends. This CDR3 region has 12 residues. The DNA of the CDR3 is TGTGCCAGCAGTTCCCACACAGATACGCAGTATTTT. It specifies CASSSHTDTQYF.

V usage is TRBV14 and J usage is TRBJ1-2; D is ambiguous. Trimming cost V 0 bases and J 4 bases, with 6 bases left between them. This CDR3 region has 13 residues. Germline V gene sequence: CDR1 SGHDN, CDR2 FVKESK. DNA for the CDR3: TGTGCCAGCAGCCAAGATAGCGTCTATGGCTACACCTTC. Amino acid sequence: CASSQDSVYGYTF.

This chain joins TRBV6-1 and TRBJ1-5; D may be TRBD1 (5 bases). This CDR3 spans 13 amino acids. Trimming left V 6 bases short and J 6 bases short, with 12 bases between. Germline assignment: CDR1 MNHNS and CDR2 SASEGT. For the CDR3, the DNA is TGTGCCAGCAGCCTCAGGGTAACTCAGCCCCAGCATTTT. Its translation: CASSLRVTQPQHF.

The sample holds a few counts of this clone. CDR3 bases: TGCGCCAGCAGCCGATCGGGACAGGGTGGTGAAAAACTGTTTTTT. Its protein product is CASSRSGQGGEKLFF. The chain has TRBV4-1 and TRBJ1-4, with 9 nucleotides matching TRBD1. In germline, CDR1 is MGHRA, CDR2 YSYEKL. The CDR3 runs 15 residues. Trimming cost V 4 bases and J 7 bases; bases outside gene matches: 7.

The J gene is TRBJ2-1, the V gene TRBV2; D possibly corresponds to TRBD2 (6 bases). V dropped 4 bases and J dropped 0 bases, with 19 bases sitting between them. This CDR3 has 18 residues. Per the germline V gene, CDR1 is SNHLY and CDR2 is FYNNEI. For the CDR3, the DNA is TGTGCCAGCAGTGGCAGGACTACGCGGTCCACCTCCTACAATGAGCAGTTCTTC. Residues: CASSGRTTRSTSYNEQFF.

This chain connects TRBV7-6 to TRBJ2-7, with D tentatively TRBD1 (5 bases). V was pared by 5 bases and J by 2 bases, with 10 bases between. The germline V gene has CDR1 SGHVS and CDR2 FNYEAQ. The CDR3 has 13 residues. The CDR3 is CASSRQDTYEQYF. The CDR3 bases are TGTGCCAGCAGCCGTCAGGACACCTACGAGCAGTACTTC.